This TCR beta chain came from a study of T cells in Graves' hyperthyroidism and ophthalmopathy (dated by TCRdb to about 2019). Broadly, across the study: TCR V-J signatures able to tell the groups apart were searched for in a discovery cohort of 90 to 100 patients, of whom more than 40 had Graves' ophthalmopathy and under 65 had stable Graves' hyperthyroidism. Whether ophthalmopathy could be predicted prospectively was tested in an independent validation cohort made up of fewer than 20 hyperthyroidism patients plus 17 patients who later progressed to ophthalmopathy. For training and testing, the 95 to 100 patients in the discovery cohort were randomly divided in a 7:3 ratio. Thyroid tissue and blood T-cell repertoires from over 5 Graves' hyperthyroidism patients were also compared in the study. Following sampling, methimazole starting at 30 mg daily was given to hyperthyroidism patients, and high-dose intravenous methylprednisolone was given to ophthalmopathy patients. According to the paper, TCR Vbeta CDR3 sequencing was carried out on about 140 peripheral blood samples, which came from 40 to 45 ophthalmopathy, under 80 hyperthyroidism and approximately 17 progressor patients.

This clonotype appeared a single time. Its antigen specificity is not known. Nothing much larger sits one base from this clone, and base qualities are not available. One read offers little support. Stable Graves' hyperthyroidism was defined as no progression to ophthalmopathy during 18 months of follow-up. Hyperthyroidism patients were newly diagnosed, with disease duration under 2 months, and aged 18 to 65 years. The study excluded patients with uncontrolled infections, other autoimmune diseases, pregnancy or lactation. Clinical symptoms, serum thyroxine and TRAb, thyroid ultrasound, and orbital computed tomography formed the basis for the diagnoses. Trizol reagent was used to extract total RNA, and RNA quality was then checked on an Agilent 2100 Bioanalyzer. The CDR3 sequence holds 12 residues, the cysteine and phenylalanine included. Only the CDR3 DNA stays, 36 bases, in frame from base 1. CDR1 and CDR2, per the germline V gene (reference sequence), are DFQATT and SNEGSKA. V has 8 bases trimmed and J has 2 bases trimmed; junction bases matching no gene number 6.

Study-wide conclusions, independent of this receptor: In validation, the model predicted progression to ophthalmopathy with over 60% sensitivity and around 72% specificity, a median of 6.5 months before onset. No statistical method was used to fix the sample size in advance, and group allocation was not hidden from the investigators. Most expanded thyroid clonotypes (frequency above 0.001) were also detected in blood, suggesting blood repertoires may reflect thyroid immune responses. Ophthalmopathy was separated from stable hyperthyroidism by a 13 V-J signature model, with about 88% sensitivity and roughly 81% specificity obtained in cross-validation and 80%/75% obtained in testing.

TCR beta CDR3 regions were amplified from RNA transcripts. The TCR CDR3 was subjected to a first round of RT-PCR using the HTBI primer set and the Qiagen OneStep RT-PCR kit. A second multiplex PCR round built the libraries, followed by size selection and purification. Libraries were sequenced paired-end with 100 bp reads on an Illumina HiSeq2000. As for how the authors treated the data: SOAPnuke was used to process the raw data, throwing out any read that contained adapters or uncalled bases, had a mean Phred below 15, or lacked an exact constant-primer or identifier match. COPE v1.2.5 was used to merge high-quality paired reads, and clonotypes were defined as unique nucleotide sequences. Clonotypes were aligned to IMGT TRBV, TRBD and TRBJ reference segments using MiTCR v1.1. The analysis was restricted to V-J combinations with a frequency above 0.0001, which together covered 99% to 99.2% of the repertoires. A TCS score was defined as the ratio between F50 (clonal expansion) and ExV (chaos), using BLOSUM62-based TCRdist between CDR3 peptides within each V-J. Welch's t-statistics and random forest reduced several hundred V-J features to 10 to 15, which were used in a naive Bayes classifier (R e1071). The Morisita-Horn index was used to measure how similar the thyroid and blood repertoires were. TCRdb handled the public reads itself, with Q25 trimming in fastp and clone calling in MiXCR, and kept productive beta chains. Entries that share a CDR3 protein sequence are merged under the most common genes and DNA. The V and J calls follow TCRdb's processing rather than the paper's. This sample has approximately 500,000 distinct CDR3 sequences in its table, and approximately 44% of those were observed once. About 8% of the sample is in the top ten clones.

Input material: peripheral blood or thyroid tissue (not recorded which). The rearranged chain carries TRBV20-1 and TRBJ2-7; TRBD1 matches 7 bases in the middle. The sequence derives from a woman aged 18-35 years with Graves' hyperthyroidism. The CDR3 loop reads CSPWDRPYEQYF. The DNA sequence is TGCAGTCCGTGGGACAGACCCTACGAGCAGTACTTC.